A single sample gave rise to the 10 T cell receptor beta chains below, sequenced in a study of Graves' ophthalmopathy and Graves' hyperthyroidism (dated by TCRdb to 2016 to 2019). The run used an Illumina HiSeq 2000. For repertoire sequencing, TCR beta CDR3 regions were amplified from RNA transcripts. The first round was an RT-PCR using HTBI primers with the Qiagen OneStep RT-PCR kit, and this first round was followed by a second-round multiplex PCR, then size selection and purification. TCRdb redid the processing of the public reads, applying fastp at Q25 and MiXCR, and retained in-frame beta chains. Duplicate CDR3 protein sequences are folded into a single record with the most common DNA and genes. The sample records 650,000 to 800,000 distinct CDR3 sequences, roughly 39% of which are singletons. The ten largest clones add up to over 2.5% of the sample. The sequencing input was peripheral blood. These receptors were taken from an adult man with Graves' ophthalmopathy.

This clonotype has a count of ten or more. The chain uses TRBV10-3 and TRBJ1-4; weak D call: TRBD1 (5 bases). Deletions cut 10 bases from V and 5 bases from J, with 20 bases between. Germline assignment: CDR1 ENHRY and CDR2 SYGVKD. The CDR3 has 15 residues. DNA of the CDR3: TGTGCCAGCAGCCAACAGGTCGGGGCAAATGAAAAACTGTTTTTT. It specifies CASSQQVGANEKLFF.

The J gene is TRBJ2-2, the V gene TRBV5-6; 8 bases align to TRBD2. CDR1 is SGHDT, CDR2 YYEEEE, per germline. The CDR3 length is 16 residues. The trim removed 2 bases at V and 3 bases at J, leaving 6 bases unmatched. CDR3 sequence (DNA): TGTGCCAGCAGCTTCCTGGGACTAGTAGACACCGGGGAGCTGTTTTTT. Its protein is CASSFLGLVDTGELFF. Drawing the rest from reference TRBV5-6 and TRBJ2-2, the complete variable domain is DAGVTQSPTHLIKTRGQQVTLRCSPKSGHDTVSWYQQALGQGPQFIFQYYEEEERQRGNFPDRFSGHQFPNYSSELNVNALLLGDSALYLCASSFLGLVDTGELFFGEGSRLTVL.

The chain recombines TRBV2 with TRBJ2-7; TRBD1 matches at 9 bases. Trimming took 6 bases from V and 0 from J; bases not matched to a gene: 6. Germline V gene sequence: CDR1 SNHLY, CDR2 FYNNEI. This CDR3 comprises 15 residues. The CDR3 here is CASSLPTGGSYEQYF. The CDR3 DNA is TGTGCCAGCAGCCTTCCGACAGGGGGCTCCTACGAGCAGTACTTC.

The chain carries TRBV5-1 and TRBJ1-1; TRBD1 matches 10 bases. J was trimmed by 0 bases and V by 0 bases; bases with no gene match: 5. Germline assignment: CDR1 SGHRS and CDR2 YFSETQ. The CDR3 is 17 amino acids. CDR3 sequence reads: CASSLAGTGVMNTEAFF. CDR3 nucleotides: TGCGCCAGCAGCTTGGCAGGGACAGGGGTGATGAACACTGAAGCTTTCTTT.

The J gene is TRBJ1-5, the V gene TRBV24-1; 8 nucleotides line up with TRBD1. The CDR3 length is 14 residues. Germline values: CDR1 KGHDR, CDR2 SFDVKD. The V segment lost 3 bases and the J segment 9 bases; nucleotides outside the gene matches: 6. The CDR3 DNA reads as TGTGCCACCAGTGATAGGGTCAGGGGGCGGCCCCAGCATTTT. It is translated as CATSDRVRGRPQHF.

This clonotype was found many times. V and J are TRBV10-3 and TRBJ1-1; 10 positions match TRBD1. The CDR3 is 14 residues long. Germline V gene lookup returns CDR1 ENHRY and CDR2 SYGVKD. V trimming: 11 bases; J trimming: 6 bases; junction bases outside the gene matches: 12. CDR3 DNA sequence: TGTGCCGTGTTACCGGGACAGGGGAGATCTGAAGCTTTCTTT. This codes for CAVLPGQGRSEAFF.

This clonotype was observed at least ten times. The rearrangement links TRBV5-1 to TRBJ1-2, with 8 bases fitting TRBD1. Losses at the gene ends were 4 bases for V and 2 bases for J; bases not matched to a gene: 10. Germline CDR1 reads SGHRS; CDR2 reads YFSETQ. The CDR3 contains 16 residues. The CDR3 DNA reads TGCGCCAGCAGCGAGAGCTGGACAGGGAGGAACTATGGCTACACCTTC. Protein sequence: CASSESWTGRNYGYTF.

This clonotype came up a few times. The chain couples TRBV20-1 to TRBJ2-5, with a possible D match to TRBD2 (5 bases). The germline V gene has CDR1 DFQATT and CDR2 SNEGSKA (reference sequence). V lost 0 bases, J lost 2 bases, and 13 bases lay in between. This CDR3 has 15 residues. Written as DNA, the CDR3 is TGCAGTGCTAGAGATTATGAGGGTCTTCAAGAGACCCAGTACTTC. Translated: CSARDYEGLQETQYF.

J is TRBJ1-1 and V is TRBV7-9; D is possibly TRBD1 (5 bases). V was shortened by 6 bases and J by 1 base, with 27 bases between the two germline ends. Germline V gene data show CDR1 as SEHNR and CDR2 as FQNEAQ (reference sequence). CDR3 length: 19 amino acids. CDR3 nucleotides: TGTGCCAGCAGTGTGACCATTTTTTTTGCAGGGACGGGGAACACTGAAGCTTTCTTT. Protein product: CASSVTIFFAGTGNTEAFF.

The chain couples TRBV2 to TRBJ1-4, with a tentative D call TRBD1 (6 bases). V was shortened by 6 bases and J by 4 bases, with 18 bases between the two germline ends. The germline CDR1 and CDR2 sequences are SNHLY and FYNNEI. The CDR3 is 16 residues long. CDR3 residues: CASRGTMAGSNEKLFF. For the CDR3, the DNA is TGTGCCAGCAGAGGGACAATGGCGGGGAGTAATGAAAAACTGTTTTTT.